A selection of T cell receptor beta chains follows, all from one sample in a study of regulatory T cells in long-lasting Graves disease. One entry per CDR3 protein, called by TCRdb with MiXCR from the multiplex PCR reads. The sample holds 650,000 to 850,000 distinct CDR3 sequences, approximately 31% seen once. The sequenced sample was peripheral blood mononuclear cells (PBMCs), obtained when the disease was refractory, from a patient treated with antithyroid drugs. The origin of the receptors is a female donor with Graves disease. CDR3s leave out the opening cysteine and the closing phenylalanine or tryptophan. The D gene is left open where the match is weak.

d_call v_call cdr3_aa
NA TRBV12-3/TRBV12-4 ASSFRDGTSTPQH
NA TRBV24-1 ATRTMGVPNLYNEQF
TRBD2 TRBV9 ASSGGPRTSSGGNEQY
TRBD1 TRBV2 ASTADRDSNQPQH
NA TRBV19 ASSIVYGSYEQY
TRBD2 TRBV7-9 ASSLVGRRTSGKSKTYEQY
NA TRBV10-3 AISVGGTDTEAF
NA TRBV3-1 ASSQGSHQPQH
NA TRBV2 ASSQGGTGYNEQF
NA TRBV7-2 ASSLRIEGRVF